These 24 T cell receptor beta chains were sequenced from one sample in a study of cytomegalovirus exposure and HLA in healthy donors. The PCR ran on 60 Vbeta and 13 Jbeta primers. The method was immunoSEQ multiplex PCR; TCRdb's version includes in-frame clones alone and lacks a portion of them. The top ten clones hold roughly a tenth of a sample with about 160,000 clones, around 82% of them seen once. Specimen: PBMCs. These receptor sequences come from a middle-aged man in good health and CMV-seropositive.

The DNA of the CDR3 is TGTGCCAGCAGGAAGGGGGACGGCACCTATTGGAACACTGAAGCTTTCTTT. It is translated as CASRKGDGTYWNTEAFF. The chain recombines TRBV2 with TRBJ1-1; D is possibly TRBD1 (6 bases). V was clipped by 6 bases and J by 1 base, with 21 bases between them. The CDR3 has 17 amino acids. Germline assignment: CDR1 SNHLY and CDR2 FYNNEI.

The rearrangement links TRBV4-1 to TRBJ2-7, with 7 bases aligning to TRBD1. Germline loops: CDR1 MGHRA, CDR2 YSYEKL. J was trimmed by 6 bases and V by 0 bases; bases with no gene match: 11. CDR3 length equals 16 residues. CDR3 nucleotide sequence: TGCGCCAGCAGCCAAGATTCAAGCTGGGACAGAGGCGAGCAGTACTTC. Translation: CASSQDSSWDRGEQYF.

The sample holds one count of this clone. The CDR3 sequence is CASSQAGEAGNTIYF. CDR3 bases: TGCGCCAGCAGCCAAGCGGGGGAGGCTGGAAACACCATATATTTT. The rearrangement uses TRBV4-3 and TRBJ1-3; tentative D call: TRBD1 (5 bases). V lost 1 base and J 2 bases, leaving 9 bases between the germline ends. This CDR3 comprises 15 residues. The germline gives CDR1 LGHNA, CDR2 YSLEER.

A single count supports this clone. The V and J genes are TRBV11-2 and TRBJ1-1; 12 bases align to TRBD1. CDR3 length: 18 amino acids. Germline lookup yields CDR1 SGHAT and CDR2 FQNNGV. J lost 0 bases, V lost 5 bases, and 10 bases had no gene match. As DNA, the CDR3 is TGTGCCAGCAGCCCCTGGAGGGGGACAGGGGGCTTGAACACTGAAGCTTTCTTT. This translates into CASSPWRGTGGLNTEAFF.

The CDR3 loop reads CASSFGDRAYEQYF. The CDR3 bases are TGTGCCAGCAGCTTCGGAGACAGGGCCTACGAGCAGTACTTC. This rearrangement joins TRBV5-4 to TRBJ2-5, with 7 bases lining up with TRBD1. The J call is doubtful: the DNA matches TRBJ2-7 better. Germline lookup yields CDR1 SGHNT and CDR2 YYREEE (reference sequence). This CDR3 is 14 amino acids long.

This clone has only a few counts. The chain couples TRBV5-4 to TRBJ2-3; 8 bases match TRBD1. CDR3 length: 15 residues. Germline-derived CDR1 and CDR2 are SGHNT and YYREEE (reference sequence). Unmatched junction bases numbered 5, after V lost 2 bases and J lost 3 bases. The CDR3 reads CASSFRGRRTDTQYF. The CDR3 DNA is TGTGCCAGCAGCTTCAGGGGGCGCAGGACAGATACGCAGTATTTT.

This clone showed up just once. The J gene is TRBJ2-2, the V gene TRBV2; 9 bases map to TRBD1. There are 17 residues in the CDR3. Looked up from germline, CDR1 is SNHLY and CDR2 is FYNNEI. Trimming took 8 bases from V and 2 from J; bases not matched to a gene: 12. The DNA for the CDR3 is TGTGCCAGCGGAGTTCCGGGACAGGGTTTCAACACCGGGGAGCTGTTTTTT. Its protein is CASGVPGQGFNTGELFF. The complete variable domain, with remaining parts taken from reference TRBV2 and TRBJ2-2, reads EPEVTQTPSHQVTQMGQEVILRCVPISNHLYFYWYRQILGQKVEFLVSFYNNEISEKSEIFDDQFSVERPDGSNFTLKIRSTKLEDSAMYFCASGVPGQGFNTGELFFGEGSRLTVL.

J is TRBJ1-2 and V is TRBV29-1; TRBD1 might be the D (6 bases). The CDR3 consists of 14 residues. The germline V and J ends were trimmed by 4 bases and 7 bases, with 19 bases remaining between them. The V gene's germline CDR1 is SQVTM and CDR2 ANQGSEA. The CDR3 here is CSVGETGFSAGYTF. CDR3 coding DNA: TGCAGCGTTGGTGAGACAGGATTTTCGGCTGGCTACACCTTC. Using reference TRBV29-1 and TRBJ1-2 for the parts outside the CDR3, the full variable domain is SAVISQKPSRDICQRGTSLTIQCQVDSQVTMMFWYRQQPGQSLTLIATANQGSEATYESGFVIDKFPISRPNLTFSTLTVSNMSPEDSSIYLCSVGETGFSAGYTFGSGTRLTVV.

The V and J genes are TRBV28 and TRBJ2-4; TRBD1 aligns across 9 bases. V was pared by 5 bases and J by 1 base, with 3 bases of the junction left unmatched. The CDR3 is 15 amino acids. Germline V gene data show CDR1 as MDHEN and CDR2 as SYDVKM. The CDR3 coding sequence is TGTGCCAGCAGTACACAGGGGGCGGCCAAAAACATTCAGTACTTC. This gives the protein CASSTQGAAKNIQYF.

J is TRBJ1-1 and V is TRBV7-9, with D unresolved. The CDR3 is 14 amino acids. V was shortened by 5 bases and J by 4 bases, with 14 bases between the two germline ends. Germline V lookup: CDR1 SEHNR, CDR2 FQNEAQ (reference sequence). The CDR3: CASSKNQALTEAFF. The CDR3 region has the DNA TGTGCCAGCAGCAAAAATCAGGCACTCACTGAAGCTTTCTTT.

The chain couples TRBV29-1 to TRBJ2-2; TRBD1 matches at 10 bases. The CDR3 has 13 residues. Germline CDR1 is SQVTM and CDR2 is ANQGSEA. With V trimmed by 5 bases and J by 7 bases, 4 bases remained unmatched. Written as DNA, the CDR3 is TGCAGCGTTATGACAGGGGGCGACGGGGAGCTGTTTTTT. Translation gives CSVMTGGDGELFF.

The rearrangement joins TRBV19 to TRBJ2-7, with a tentative D call TRBD1 (6 bases). CDR3 length: 14 amino acids. Germline lookup yields CDR1 LNHDA and CDR2 SQIVND (reference sequence). V lost 9 bases to trimming and J lost 4 bases, with 19 bases between them. The CDR3 bases are TGTGCCAGCAACCCCAGGTCAGGGGTTTACGAGCAGTACTTC. Protein product: CASNPRSGVYEQYF. Combining the CDR3 with reference TRBV19 and TRBJ2-7 gives the whole variable domain DGGITQSPKYLFRKEGQNVTLSCEQNLNHDAMYWYRQDPGQGLRLIYYSQIVNDFQKGDIAEGYSVSREKKESFPLTVTSAQKNPTAFYLCASNPRSGVYEQYFGPGTRLTVT.

V gene TRBV5-5 combines with J gene TRBJ1-1, with TRBD1 as a possible D gene (6 bases). Germline CDR1 reads SGHKS; CDR2 reads YYEKEE (reference sequence). This CDR3 region has 14 residues. Between the trimmed V and J ends, which lost 0 bases and 3 bases, there was a span of 9 bases. The CDR3 is CASSLEGVYTEAFF. CDR3 bases: TGTGCCAGCAGCTTGGAGGGGGTCTACACTGAAGCTTTCTTT. The full variable domain, completed using reference TRBV5-5 and TRBJ1-1, is DAGVTQSPTHLIKTRGQQVTLRCSPISGHKSVSWYQQVLGQGPQFIFQYYEKEERGRGNFPDRFSARQFPNYSSELNVNALLLGDSALYLCASSLEGVYTEAFFGQGTRLTVV.

The chain couples TRBV15 to TRBJ2-3; TRBD2 agrees at 8 bases. The CDR3 sequence is 16 residues long. Germline V gene lookup returns CDR1 LNHNV and CDR2 YYDKDF (reference sequence). Germline trimming cut 1 base from V and 4 bases from J; bases unmatched to any gene: 7. The CDR3 DNA is TGTGCCACCAGCAGAGGGGTAGCGGGAAGGTCAGATACGCAGTATTTT. It is translated as CATSRGVAGRSDTQYF.

V usage is TRBV4-3 and J usage is TRBJ1-2, with a tentative D call TRBD1 (6 bases). This CDR3 spans 17 amino acids. Germline-derived CDR1 and CDR2 are LGHNA and YSLEER. The V gene lost 4 bases and the J gene lost 0 bases, with 18 bases spanning the gap. The CDR3 bases are TGCGCCAGCAGCCGGGCCACGACAGGTCGGACTAACTATGGCTACACCTTC. As protein: CASSRATTGRTNYGYTF.

V is TRBV14 and J is TRBJ2-7; D possibly corresponds to TRBD1 (5 bases). CDR3 length equals 16 residues. CDR1 and CDR2 (germline): SGHDN, FVKESK. Trimming left V 3 bases short and J 0 bases short, with 15 bases between. In DNA form, the CDR3 reads TGTGCCAGCAGCCACCAGGGCTCACGCTACTCCTACGAGCAGTACTTC. This sequence encodes CASSHQGSRYSYEQYF.

CDR3 residues: CASSSQGARVQPQHF. Here the CDR3 DNA reads TGTGCCAGCAGCTCCCAGGGGGCGCGGGTTCAGCCCCAGCATTTT. The V and J genes are TRBV7-9 and TRBJ1-5, with 8 bases aligning to TRBD1. CDR3 size: 15 residues. Germline values: CDR1 SEHNR, CDR2 FQNEAQ (reference sequence). V lost 4 bases and J lost 6; bases outside the gene matches: 8.

V and J are TRBV4-3 and TRBJ2-1; possibly TRBD2 for D (5 bases). The V gene's germline CDR1 is LGHNA and CDR2 YSLEER. This CDR3 has 16 amino acids. V lost 1 base to trimming and J lost 8 bases, with 18 bases between them. CDR3 coding DNA: TGCGCCAGCAGCCAAGCTTGGGGTGCTAGCAGCGATGAGCAGTTCTTC. This encodes CASSQAWGASSDEQFF.

The chain links TRBV5-1 to TRBJ2-7; possible D gene TRBD1, 7 bases. CDR3 length equals 16 residues. The ends were cut back, 2 bases at V and 7 bases at J, with 22 bases in the middle. Germline loops: CDR1 SGHRS, CDR2 YFSETQ. The CDR3 loop reads CASSFGQEGGLGEQYF. Written as DNA, the CDR3 is TGCGCCAGCAGCTTCGGACAGGAGGGGGGCTTGGGGGAGCAGTACTTC.

The rearrangement joins TRBV9 to TRBJ1-2; D is unresolved. The CDR3 consists of 15 residues. Deletions cut 3 bases from V and 4 bases from J, with 16 bases between. Germline-derived CDR1 and CDR2 are SGDLS and YYNGEE. The CDR3: CASSAEDYTTYGYTF. CDR3 DNA sequence: TGTGCCAGCAGCGCCGAGGACTATACTACCTATGGCTACACCTTC.

The chain joins TRBV5-1 to TRBJ2-1; perhaps TRBD2 as D (5 bases). The CDR3 totals 14 residues. The V end lost 1 base, the J end lost 6 bases, and 11 bases lay between the germline ends. CDR1 and CDR2 from the germline V gene are SGHRS and YFSETQ. CDR3 amino acids: CASSLNGIRNEQFF. CDR3 coding DNA: TGCGCCAGCAGCTTGAACGGGATTCGCAATGAGCAGTTCTTC.

This chain uses TRBV9 with TRBJ1-1; D is possibly TRBD1 (5 bases). CDR1 SGDLS and CDR2 YYNGEE come from the germline V gene. This CDR3 is built from 15 residues. Deletions cut 1 base from V and 0 bases from J, with 10 bases between. CDR3 residues: CASSVMGGMNTEAFF. CDR3 bases: TGTGCCAGCAGCGTAATGGGGGGTATGAACACTGAAGCTTTCTTT.

This chain joins TRBV7-2 and TRBJ2-5; the D gene is possibly TRBD2 (6 bases). This CDR3 is 16 amino acids long. V was trimmed by 0 bases and J by 5 bases, leaving 16 bases between them. Germline V gene sequence: CDR1 SGHTA, CDR2 FQGNSA. The CDR3 region has the DNA TGTGCCAGCAGCTTAGCGGCAGGCGGGGCGGGGGAGACCCAGTACTTC. As protein: CASSLAAGGAGETQYF.

This chain joins TRBV7-6 and TRBJ2-5, with D maybe TRBD2 (5 bases). The DNA end is a closer match to TRBJ2-7, so the J assignment may be wrong. Per germline, CDR1 SGHVS and CDR2 FNYEAQ. The CDR3 totals 14 residues. The CDR3 region has the DNA TGTGCCAGCAGCAGAGAGGGCTTACTCTACGAGCAGTACTTC. Its translation is CASSREGLLYEQYF.